A selection of T cell receptor beta chains follows, all from one sample in a study of regulatory T cells in long-lasting Graves disease. TCRdb re-analysed the multiplex PCR reads in MiXCR, keeping a single row per CDR3 protein. This sample has 540,000 or so distinct CDR3 sequences, with roughly 14% found just once. This sample was shared with a second study, whose subject was T cells in Graves' hyperthyroidism and ophthalmopathy.

This specimen was peripheral blood mononuclear cells (PBMCs), taken at new diagnosis, from a patient treated with antithyroid drugs. These receptors all come from a man aged 25-45 years with Graves disease. The CDR3 runs from the conserved cysteine through the conserved F or W. Each record gives: clone size, V gene, J gene, D gene, CDR3 DNA, CDR3 protein. A D gene is named only where the DNA matches it firmly. Size is stated for part of the rows, as once, few or many counts, or as a class when the clone is expanded.

many	TRBV11-1	TRBJ2-3	TRBD2	TGTGCCAGCAGCTTCTCGCTAGCGGGAGTTCTAGATACGCAGTATTTT	CASSFSLAGVLDTQYF
-	TRBV2	TRBJ2-1	TRBD2	TGTGCCAGCAGTCGGACTAGCGGGAGGATCGATGAGCAGTTCTTC	CASSRTSGRIDEQFF
few	TRBV3-1	TRBJ2-2	TRBD1	TGTGCCAGCAGCAAGGCCTCCGGGACAGGGGGCGGGGAGCTGTTTTTT	CASSKASGTGGGELFF
many	TRBV10-3	TRBJ2-3	TRBD2	TGTGCCATCAGTGAGTCGGCTAGCGGGGGGAAAGATACGCAGTATTTT	CAISESASGGKDTQYF
-	TRBV6-1	TRBJ2-2	-	TGTGCCAGCAGACCAAGACTAGTCGGGGCCGGGGAGCTGTTTTTT	CASRPRLVGAGELFF
-	TRBV11-3	TRBJ2-5	-	TGTGCCAGCAGCTTAGGGGACGGAGAAGAGACCCAGTACTTC	CASSLGDGEETQYF
many	TRBV12-3/TRBV12-4	TRBJ1-1	-	TGTGCCAGCAGTTTAGGGAGGACCACTGAAGCTTTCTTT	CASSLGRTTEAFF
many	TRBV20-1	TRBJ2-7	-	TGCAGTGCTAGAGTCCCGATCGCAGACCACGAGCAGTACTTC	CSARVPIADHEQYF
-	TRBV6-1	TRBJ2-1	TRBD1	TGTGCCAGCAGTCGACCGGGACAGGGGCGCGGTGAGCAGTTCTTC	CASSRPGQGRGEQFF
many	TRBV27	TRBJ2-7	-	TGTGCCAGCAGTTCCTCAGGGCGCGAGCAGTACTTC	CASSSSGREQYF
many	TRBV5-5	TRBJ2-5	-	TGTGCCAGCAGCATTTCTCCTTTCTCGGAAGAGACCCAGTACTTC	CASSISPFSEETQYF
many	TRBV14	TRBJ2-1	-	TGTGCCAGCAGCCATGGACAGTTCCTCAATGAGCAGTTCTTC	CASSHGQFLNEQFF
-	TRBV20-1	TRBJ1-2	-	TGCAGTGCTAGAGATCATAACGACCCTCGGGGCTACACCTTC	CSARDHNDPRGYTF
-	TRBV18	TRBJ2-2	TRBD2	TGTGCCAGCTCACCACCAACAGCGGGAGCGTTCGGAGGGGAGCTGTTTTTT	CASSPPTAGAFGGELFF
few	TRBV4-1	TRBJ2-7	-	TGCGCCAGCAGCCAAGTCAAGGGTCCCAACTACGAGCAGTACTTC	CASSQVKGPNYEQYF
many	TRBV24-1	TRBJ2-1	TRBD2	TGTGCCACCAGTGACCTCCCGGGCCCTAGCGGGAGTTCCTACAATGAGCAGTTCTTC	CATSDLPGPSGSSYNEQFF
few	TRBV5-1	TRBJ2-6	-	TGCGCCAGCAGCCGAGAGTTCTCTGGGGCCAACGTCCTGACTTTC	CASSREFSGANVLTF
many	TRBV19	TRBJ2-2	TRBD2	TGTGCCAGTAGAATGCACCTCTCTAGCGGGAGGGCGAACACCGGGGAGCTGTTTTTT	CASRMHLSSGRANTGELFF
many	TRBV6-2/TRBV6-3	TRBJ1-2	TRBD1	TGTGCCAGCAGTTACTCGGACAGGAGATCAGGCTACACCTTC	CASSYSDRRSGYTF
few	TRBV11-2	TRBJ1-3	TRBD1	TGTGCCAGCAGCATAACAGGGGCGGGAAACACCATATATTTT	CASSITGAGNTIYF
many	TRBV6-1	TRBJ2-5	-	TGTGCCAGCAGCATGGACGCTCGAGCGGAGACCCAGTACTTC	CASSMDARAETQYF
many	TRBV2	TRBJ2-7	TRBD2	TGTGCCAGCACCAAAGAACTAGCGGGAGGAACCTACGAGCAGTACTTC	CASTKELAGGTYEQYF
many	TRBV19	TRBJ2-1	-	TGTGCCAGTAGTAGTAGCGCTAACAATGAGCAGTTCTTC	CASSSSANNEQFF
-	TRBV5-5	TRBJ2-1	-	TGTGCCAGCAGTATCTTAGGAGAGCAGTTCTTC	CASSILGEQFF
many	TRBV12-3/TRBV12-4	TRBJ2-2	TRBD2	TGTGCCAGCAGCTCGACTAGCGGGAGCACCGGGGAGCTGTTTTTT	CASSSTSGSTGELFF
many	TRBV4-1	TRBJ2-5	-	TGCGCCAGCAGCGGGGGCCCTCAAGAGACCCAGTACTTC	CASSGGPQETQYF
-	TRBV12-3/TRBV12-4	TRBJ2-3	-	TGTGCCAGCAGTTTAAACAGGGTCAAGACAGATACGCAGTATTTT	CASSLNRVKTDTQYF
many	TRBV2	TRBJ2-3	TRBD1	TGTGCCAGCAGAGACAGGGGCGGGGATACGCAGTATTTT	CASRDRGGDTQYF
many	TRBV13	TRBJ2-1	TRBD2	TGTGCCAGCAGCTTTGTAACTAGCGGAAACAATGAGCAGTTCTTC	CASSFVTSGNNEQFF
many	TRBV20-1	TRBJ2-7	-	TGCAGTAGGGGGGGGGGCTACGAGCAGTACTTC	CSRGGGYEQYF
-	TRBV20-1	TRBJ1-2	TRBD1	TGCAGTGCTAGAGAAGGGGGACAGGGACCTGGCTACACCTTC	CSAREGGQGPGYTF
many	TRBV7-9	TRBJ2-1	TRBD2	TGTGCCAGCAACCAACTAGCGGGAGGGTACAATGAGCAGTTCTTC	CASNQLAGGYNEQFF
-	TRBV10-3	TRBJ2-1	TRBD2	TGTGCCATTAGGGGTTTGACTAGCGGAGGATATTACAATGAGCAGTTCTTC	CAIRGLTSGGYYNEQFF
many	TRBV15	TRBJ2-1	-	TGTGCCACCAGCAGAGAACAGGGTTCCTACAATGAGCAGTTCTTC	CATSREQGSYNEQFF
-	TRBV6-1	TRBJ1-5	TRBD1	TGTGCCATCCAGGGGGGGTTGGCAGGCTCCGGCAATCAGCCCCAGCATTTT	CAIQGGLAGSGNQPQHF
-	TRBV30	TRBJ2-1	-	TGTGCCTGGAGTATAAATGCGGGAACCAATGAGCAGTTCTTC	CAWSINAGTNEQFF
many	TRBV7-8	TRBJ1-3	-	TGTGCCAGCACCAAAAATTGGGGGGGCAGAAACACCATATATTTT	CASTKNWGGRNTIYF
many	TRBV7-9	TRBJ1-5	-	TGTGCCAGCAGCTTCGATGGCTTGCAGCCCCAGCATTTT	CASSFDGLQPQHF
many	TRBV25-1	TRBJ1-6	-	TGTGCCAGCAGTGACAGGGGCGATAATTCACCCCTCCACTTT	CASSDRGDNSPLHF
-	TRBV12-3/TRBV12-4	TRBJ2-5	-	TGTGCCAGCAGTGGGGGGGGACAGGAAGAGACCCAGTACTTC	CASSGGGQEETQYF
many	TRBV2	TRBJ1-4	TRBD1	TGTGCCAGCAGTCCAGTCCCGGGACAGGGGATAACTAATGAAAAACTGTTTTTT	CASSPVPGQGITNEKLFF
many	TRBV6-2/TRBV6-3	TRBJ2-7	-	TGTGCCAGCAGTTCCTGGGGCCAGAGCTCCTACGAGCAGTACTTC	CASSSWGQSSYEQYF
few	TRBV10-1	TRBJ2-3	TRBD1	TGCGCCAGCAGTGATGATACCGGGACAGGGGGCCTAAATACGCAGTATTTT	CASSDDTGTGGLNTQYF
-	TRBV6-6	TRBJ1-1	-	TGTGCCAGCAGTTACTCGATGGGCCATGGCGCTGAAGCTTTCTTT	CASSYSMGHGAEAFF
many	TRBV24-1	TRBJ2-1	TRBD2	TGTGCCACCAGTAAGCCTAGCGGGAGAAAGGGTAAGAATGAGCAGTTCTTC	CATSKPSGRKGKNEQFF
-	TRBV6-9	TRBJ2-3	-	TGTGCCAGCAGTTACAGGGTCGGTAGCGGAGCGAGTTGGGATACGCAGTATTTT	CASSYRVGSGASWDTQYF
many	TRBV20-1	TRBJ2-5	TRBD2	TGCAGTGCACTCAGGGAGGGAGAGACCCAGTACTTC	CSALREGETQYF
many	TRBV20-1	TRBJ2-3	TRBD1	TGCAGTGCTAGAAGAGGGACAGGGATAACAGATACGCAGTATTTT	CSARRGTGITDTQYF
many	TRBV20-1	TRBJ1-5	-	TGCAGTGCTTCCCATAGCAATCAGCCCCAGCATTTT	CSASHSNQPQHF
-	TRBV5-1	TRBJ2-5	TRBD1	TGCGCCAGCAGCTTGGAGACGAGGGGGCCGGAGGAGACCCAGTACTTC	CASSLETRGPEETQYF
few	TRBV7-9	TRBJ2-1	TRBD2	TGTGCCAGCAGCTTAGCGGGACTAGCGGGTGACTACAATGAGCAGTTCTTC	CASSLAGLAGDYNEQFF
few	TRBV20-1	TRBJ2-1	-	TGCAGTGCTAGAGGAACCCAGGGCTCCTACAATGAGCAGTTCTTC	CSARGTQGSYNEQFF
many	TRBV11-2	TRBJ2-1	-	TGTGCCAGCAGCAAGAAAGCGGACCTAAGCGGCCACAATGAGCAGTTCTTC	CASSKKADLSGHNEQFF
-	TRBV18	TRBJ1-4	-	TGTGCCAGCTCACCAGGGGTGGGCACTAATGAAAAACTGTTTTTT	CASSPGVGTNEKLFF
-	TRBV18	TRBJ2-7	-	TGTGCCAGCTCACCTTTTGGCCCACGCCTTAGTAGCTACGAGCAGTACTTC	CASSPFGPRLSSYEQYF
-	TRBV19	TRBJ2-7	TRBD1	TGTGCCAGTAGTATCCGGGACAGCCGTAAGGAGCAGTACTTC	CASSIRDSRKEQYF
many	TRBV28	TRBJ2-4	-	TGTGCCAGCAGTTTAGGCAGGGAAAACATTCAGTACTTC	CASSLGRENIQYF
many	TRBV13	TRBJ2-7	TRBD1	TGTGCCAGCAGCAGCGGGACAGGGGGCGACGAGCAGTACTTC	CASSSGTGGDEQYF
many	TRBV11-2	TRBJ2-5	TRBD2	TGTGCCAGCAGCTTGAAGCCTAGCGGACAAGAGACCCAGTACTTC	CASSLKPSGQETQYF
-	TRBV30	TRBJ2-5	-	TGTGCCTGGAGTGGCCCCCCTAGGGGACTTTCTATCCAGACCCAGTACTTC	CAWSGPPRGLSIQTQYF